This T cell receptor beta chain was sequenced in a study of blood T cell repertoires in COVID-19. The wider study: COVID-19 samples collected from the United States, Italy and Spain covered acute and convalescent phases. PBMCs, B-cell-depleted T cells, or T cells provided the cDNA or gDNA that made up the material.

Per the original methods: The assay estimated nucleated cells by amplifying reference gene primers. Profiling relied on immunoSEQ multiplex PCR, and the TCRdb table lists in-frame clones only, not all of them. V and J calls and clone size are as listed in that table; D and trimming were resolved from the DNA. The top ten hold over 2.5% of the sample, which has approximately 200,000 clones, 75% to 90% seen once. Per the germline V gene, CDR1 is SGHTA and CDR2 is FQGNSA. This CDR3 has 15 amino acids. V gave up 4 bases and J gave up 4 bases; unmatched junction bases: 4. The sequence derives from a man in his 60s with acute or convalescent COVID-19. The sequenced material came from peripheral blood. The rearrangement links TRBV7-2 to TRBJ2-1; 10 nucleotides match TRBD2. The CDR3 region has the DNA TGTGCCAGCAGCTCCAGGACTAGCGGATACAATGAGCAGTTCTTC. This codes for CASSSRTSGYNEQFF.